One and the same sample provided the 27 T cell receptor beta chains below, sequenced in a study of cytomegalovirus exposure and HLA in healthy donors. In the PCR, 60 Vbeta and 13 Jbeta primers were used. Only in-frame clones appear in the TCRdb table, and some are missing; sequencing was by immunoSEQ multiplex PCR. In the table there are 150,000 or so clones, approximately 72% of which are singletons. Sequencing input: PBMCs. Source of these receptors: a man aged 18 to 30 in good health and CMV-seronegative.

The V gene is TRBV7-9, the J gene TRBJ1-1; possible D gene TRBD1, 5 bases. Germline V gives CDR1 SEHNR, CDR2 FQNEAQ (reference sequence). V lost 1 base and J 6 bases, leaving 15 bases between the germline ends. CDR3 length equals 15 residues. The CDR3 is CASSLEPAGWAEAFF. CDR3 DNA sequence: TGTGCCAGCAGCTTAGAACCGGCAGGGTGGGCTGAAGCTTTCTTT.

The CDR3 is CASSSDRGSYTF. The CDR3 DNA sequence: TGTGCCAGCAGTTCCGACAGGGGCAGCTACACCTTC. This sequence joins TRBV2 and TRBJ1-2; TRBD1 agrees at 8 bases. The CDR3 sequence is 12 residues long. Germline V CDR1 and CDR2: SNHLY, FYNNEI. V was pared by 5 bases and J by 9 bases, with 5 bases of the junction left unmatched.

The chain links TRBV7-2 to TRBJ2-3, with a weak D call TRBD1 (5 bases). CDR3 length: 17 amino acids. Germline V gene sequence: CDR1 SGHTA, CDR2 FQGNSA. Between the trimmed V and J ends, which lost 4 bases and 1 base, there was a span of 18 bases. This CDR3 reads CASSSSQDKIRTDTQYF. In DNA form, the CDR3 reads TGTGCCAGCAGCTCGTCTCAGGACAAGATTCGCACAGATACGCAGTATTTT. Full variable domain (missing parts from reference TRBV7-2 and TRBJ2-3): GAGVSQSPSNKVTEKGKDVELRCDPISGHTALYWYRQSLGQGLEFLIYFQGNSAPDKSGLPSDRFSAERTGGSVSTLTIQRTQQEDSAVYLCASSSSQDKIRTDTQYFGPGTRLTVL.

The rearrangement links TRBV5-1 to TRBJ2-1; TRBD2 matches 8 bases. CDR3 length equals 17 residues. Unmatched junction bases numbered 11, after V lost 3 bases and J lost 3 bases. The germline V gene has CDR1 SGHRS and CDR2 YFSETQ. The CDR3 bases are TGCGCCAGCAGCTATAAAGAGGCGGGGGGATACTACAATGAGCAGTTCTTC. This sequence encodes CASSYKEAGGYYNEQFF.

The V gene is TRBV6-5, the J gene TRBJ1-1, with TRBD1 identical over 8 bases. Trimming at V came to 10 bases and at J to 5 bases, leaving 9 bases not matched to a gene. This CDR3 has 13 residues. Germline CDR1 is MNHEY and CDR2 is SVGAGI. CDR3 in amino acids: CATWQGANTEAFF. The DNA for the CDR3 is TGTGCCACCTGGCAGGGGGCGAATACTGAAGCTTTCTTT.

The chain combines TRBV18 with TRBJ2-7; 7 bases map to TRBD1. This CDR3 contains 13 residues. With V trimmed by 3 bases and J by 2 bases, 1 base remained unmatched. CDR1 is KGHSH, CDR2 LQKENI, per germline. Here the CDR3 reads CASSPGQPYEQYF. DNA for the CDR3: TGTGCCAGCTCACCGGGACAGCCCTACGAGCAGTACTTC.

The rearrangement links TRBV19 to TRBJ2-2; D gene uncertain. The CDR3 has 14 residues. V was pared by 4 bases and J by 2 bases, with 8 bases between. CDR1 and CDR2 from the germline V gene are LNHDA and SQIVND (reference sequence). The CDR3, as DNA: TGTGCCAGTAGTAGGGCCTTAAACACCGGGGAGCTGTTTTTT. This gives the protein CASSRALNTGELFF. The full variable domain, in which reference TRBV19 and TRBJ2-2 provide the parts outside the CDR3, is DGGITQSPKYLFRKEGQNVTLSCEQNLNHDAMYWYRQDPGQGLRLIYYSQIVNDFQKGDIAEGYSVSREKKESFPLTVTSAQKNPTAFYLCASSRALNTGELFFGEGSRLTVL.

The chain is built from TRBV5-8 and TRBJ2-3, with D perhaps matching TRBD2 (6 bases). CDR3 length: 15 residues. Deletions cut 5 bases from V and 2 bases from J, with 15 bases between. Per the germline V gene, CDR1 is SGHTS and CDR2 is YDEGEE. The CDR3 DNA is TGTGCCAGCAGTTATCGGGAGCCTCTCACAGATACGCAGTATTTT. Its protein is CASSYREPLTDTQYF.

The chain carries TRBV7-2 and TRBJ1-6; weak D call: TRBD1 (5 bases). Trimming took off 2 bases at V and 10 bases at J, with 18 bases between the two ends. In germline, CDR1 is SGHTA, CDR2 FQGNSA. This CDR3 has 16 amino acids. The CDR3 coding sequence is TGTGCCAGCAGCTTAATTAGGGGAAGTTCGCCGTCACCCCTCCACTTT. Protein sequence: CASSLIRGSSPSPLHF.

This clone was seen a handful of times. The genes are TRBV30 and TRBJ2-1; possible D gene TRBD1, 6 bases. V was trimmed by 3 bases and J by 3 bases, leaving 21 bases between them. The CDR3 consists of 17 residues. Germline CDR1 is GTSNPN and CDR2 is SVGIG (reference sequence). CDR3 sequence reads: CAWSPKMDSPIYNEQFF. CDR3 coding DNA: TGTGCCTGGAGCCCTAAAATGGACAGTCCCATCTACAATGAGCAGTTCTTC.

The chain recombines TRBV19 with TRBJ1-5; D remains unclear. The length of the CDR3 is 15 residues. Looked up from germline, CDR1 is LNHDA and CDR2 is SQIVND (reference sequence). Trimming shortened V by 7 bases and J by 4 bases, and 17 bases separated the two germline ends. The CDR3 here is CASNLDAMRNQPQHF. CDR3 DNA sequence: TGTGCCAGTAATTTAGACGCGATGAGGAATCAGCCCCAGCATTTT.

The V gene is TRBV7-2, the J gene TRBJ1-1, with D perhaps matching TRBD1 (5 bases). Trimming shortened V by 5 bases and J by 12 bases, and 16 bases separated the two germline ends. The CDR3 covers 12 residues. Germline V gene lookup returns CDR1 SGHTA and CDR2 FQGNSA. CDR3 coding DNA: TGTGCCAGCAGCCCATCGGGGGGGGGAACTTTCTTT. This codes for CASSPSGGGTFF. The full variable domain, rest sourced from reference TRBV7-2 and TRBJ1-1, is GAGVSQSPSNKVTEKGKDVELRCDPISGHTALYWYRQSLGQGLEFLIYFQGNSAPDKSGLPSDRFSAERTGGSVSTLTIQRTQQEDSAVYLCASSPSGGGTFFGQGTRLTVV.

As DNA, the CDR3 is TGCGCCAGCAGCCAAATCGGGGGGGGCAGCACAGATACGCAGTATTTT. Residues: CASSQIGGGSTDTQYF. The V gene is TRBV4-3, the J gene TRBJ2-3, with 8 bases matching TRBD2. The CDR3 has 16 residues. V shed 2 bases and J 0 bases; nucleotides not matched to a gene: 4. CDR1 and CDR2 from the germline V gene are LGHNA and YSLEER.

V is TRBV11-3 and J is TRBJ2-2; TRBD1 is a possible D gene (5 bases). Germline assignment: CDR1 SGHNT and CDR2 YENEEA. V dropped 0 bases and J dropped 6 bases, with 17 bases sitting between them. CDR3 length: 17 residues. As DNA, the CDR3 is TGTGCCAGCAGCTTAGATCTCCCCGCTTCAGGGCCCGGGGAGCTGTTTTTT. It yields the protein CASSLDLPASGPGELFF.

The CDR3 sequence is CASSLTGSGTEAFF. CDR3 nucleotide sequence: TGCGCCAGCAGCTTGACAGGGAGCGGCACTGAAGCTTTCTTT. The V gene is TRBV5-1, the J gene TRBJ1-1; maybe TRBD1 (6 bases). The CDR3 consists of 14 residues. Germline assignment: CDR1 SGHRS and CDR2 YFSETQ. V was pared by 1 base and J by 4 bases, with 11 bases between. Based on the CDR3 plus reference TRBV5-1 and TRBJ1-1, the full variable domain is KAGVTQTPRYLIKTRGQQVTLSCSPISGHRSVSWYQQTPGQGLQFLFEYFSETQRNKGNFPGRFSGRQFSNSRSEMNVSTLELGDSALYLCASSLTGSGTEAFFGQGTRLTVV.

The genes are TRBV5-1 and TRBJ2-2; D is unclear. V shed 0 bases and J shed 6 bases, with 6 bases lying between them. Germline V gene sequence: CDR1 SGHRS, CDR2 YFSETQ. The CDR3 spans 13 residues. CDR3 in amino acids: CASSLAVAGELFF. The CDR3, as DNA: TGCGCCAGCAGCTTGGCCGTTGCCGGGGAGCTGTTTTTT.

This clone was seen a handful of times. This same CDR3 is encoded by further DNA sequences in the sample. The chain uses TRBV7-6 and TRBJ1-1, with 9 bases that match TRBD1. CDR1 is SGHVS and CDR2 is FNYEAQ in the germline V gene. The trim removed 5 bases at V and 4 bases at J, leaving 2 bases unmatched. CDR3 length equals 13 residues. The CDR3 DNA is TGTGCCAGCAGCCTGGACAGGGGCACTGAAGCTTTCTTT. Translating it yields CASSLDRGTEAFF.

This clone was picked up a small number of times. V and J are TRBV28 and TRBJ2-2; D may be TRBD1 (6 bases). V lost 2 bases and J lost 7, with 11 bases in between. The CDR3 runs 14 residues. The germline V gene has CDR1 MDHEN and CDR2 SYDVKM. CDR3 residues: CASSLLQGLGELFF. CDR3 coding DNA: TGTGCCAGCAGTTTACTACAGGGCCTCGGGGAGCTGTTTTTT. Combining the CDR3 with reference TRBV28 and TRBJ2-2 gives the whole variable domain DVKVTQSSRYLVKRTGEKVFLECVQDMDHENMFWYRQDPGLGLRLIYFSYDVKMKEKGDIPEGYSVSREKKERFSLILESASTNQTSMYLCASSLLQGLGELFFGEGSRLTVL.

The CDR3 reads CASSPGQGVIGYTF. The CDR3 DNA sequence: TGTGCCAGCAGCCCGGGACAGGGGGTGATTGGCTACACCTTC. V usage is TRBV5-6 and J usage is TRBJ1-2; TRBD1 matches at 11 bases. The CDR3 contains 14 residues. The germline V gene has CDR1 SGHDT and CDR2 YYEEEE. J was trimmed by 7 bases and V by 4 bases; bases with no gene match: 6. Looking up the rest from reference TRBV5-6 and TRBJ1-2 gives the full variable domain: DAGVTQSPTHLIKTRGQQVTLRCSPKSGHDTVSWYQQALGQGPQFIFQYYEEEERQRGNFPDRFSGHQFPNYSSELNVNALLLGDSALYLCASSPGQGVIGYTFGSGTRLTVV.

CDR3 nucleotides: TGCGCCAGCAGCCAGGGCCAGCGGGGGAAAGATACGCAGTATTTT. This translates into CASSQGQRGKDTQYF. V and J are TRBV4-3 and TRBJ2-3; TRBD2 agrees at 8 bases. There are 15 residues in the CDR3. The germline V gene has CDR1 LGHNA and CDR2 YSLEER. The V and J ends lost 3 bases and 5 bases, in that order; junction bases with no gene match: 7.

J is TRBJ1-5 and V is TRBV2; possibly TRBD1 for D (5 bases). The CDR3 is 13 residues long. CDR1 and CDR2 (germline): SNHLY, FYNNEI. V lost 7 bases, J lost 6 bases, and 13 bases lay in between. The CDR3, as DNA: TGTGCCAGCACTCATTTAGACAGTCAGCCCCAGCATTTT. Translation gives CASTHLDSQPQHF.

This clone has more than one count but fewer than ten. The rearrangement joins TRBV11-1 to TRBJ2-2; TRBD2 matches 14 bases. V lost 5 bases to trimming and J lost 7 bases; unmatched junction nucleotides: 9. CDR1 and CDR2 from the germline V gene are SGHAT and FQDESV (reference sequence). This CDR3 has 17 amino acids. CDR3 amino acids: CASSLRLAGGTIGELFF. The CDR3 DNA is TGTGCCAGCAGCCTGAGACTAGCGGGGGGGACGATCGGGGAGCTGTTTTTT.

The CDR3 nucleotides are TGCGCCAGCAGCCAACCACAACAGGGGAATTCACCCCTCCACTTT. This sequence encodes CASSQPQQGNSPLHF. The rearrangement links TRBV4-1 to TRBJ1-6, with 7 bases fitting TRBD1. The CDR3 contains 15 residues. Germline V gives CDR1 MGHRA, CDR2 YSYEKL. V trimming: 2 bases; J trimming: 7 bases; junction bases outside the gene matches: 5.

The chain uses TRBV5-1 and TRBJ1-1; the D is unclear. The CDR3 is 14 residues long. Germline V gene data show CDR1 as SGHRS and CDR2 as YFSETQ. V was pared by 4 bases and J by 1 base, with 11 bases between. The CDR3, as DNA: TGCGCCAGCAGCAACGAGGGTCGGAACACTGAAGCTTTCTTT. Translated, it gives CASSNEGRNTEAFF.

The rearrangement joins TRBV5-4 to TRBJ1-1; D possibly corresponds to TRBD1 (5 bases). CDR3 length equals 16 residues. From germline, CDR1 is SGHNT and CDR2 YYREEE (reference sequence). With 4 bases removed from V and 5 bases from J, the gap between germline ends came to 21 bases. CDR3 sequence reads: CASSNGPAGRGTEAFF. In DNA form, the CDR3 reads TGTGCCAGCAGCAATGGCCCTGCAGGGCGGGGGACTGAAGCTTTCTTT.

The genes are TRBV11-2 and TRBJ2-7; possibly TRBD1 for D (6 bases). Looked up from germline, CDR1 is SGHAT and CDR2 is FQNNGV. V dropped 0 bases and J dropped 7 bases, with 10 bases sitting between them. The CDR3 extends over 13 amino acids. In DNA, the CDR3 is TGTGCCAGCAGCTTAGAGGGGGCGAGGGAGCAGTACGTC. This encodes CASSLEGAREQYV.

The V gene is TRBV27, the J gene TRBJ1-4; D unresolved. The V and J ends lost 5 bases and 0 bases respectively, with 10 bases between them. Germline assignment: CDR1 MNHEY and CDR2 SMNVEV (reference sequence). The CDR3 is made up of 15 amino acids. The DNA for the CDR3 is TGTGCCAGCAGTCCGTACACCGCAACTAATGAAAAACTGTTTTTT. Its protein product is CASSPYTATNEKLFF.